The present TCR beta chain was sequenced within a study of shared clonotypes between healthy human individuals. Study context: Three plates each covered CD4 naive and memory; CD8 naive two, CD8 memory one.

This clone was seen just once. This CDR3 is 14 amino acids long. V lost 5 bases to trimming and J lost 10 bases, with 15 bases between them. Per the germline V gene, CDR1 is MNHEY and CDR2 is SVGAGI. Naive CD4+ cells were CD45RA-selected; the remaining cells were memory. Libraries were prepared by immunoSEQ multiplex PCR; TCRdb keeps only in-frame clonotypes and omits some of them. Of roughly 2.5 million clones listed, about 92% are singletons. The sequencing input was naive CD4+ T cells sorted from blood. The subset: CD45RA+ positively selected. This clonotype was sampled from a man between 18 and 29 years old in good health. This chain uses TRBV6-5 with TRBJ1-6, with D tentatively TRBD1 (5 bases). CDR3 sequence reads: CASSRGRTESPLHF. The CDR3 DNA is TGTGCCAGCAGTAGGGGACGGACCGAGTCACCCCTCCACTTT.